The rows below give T cell receptor beta chains drawn from one sample of a study of blood T cells in healthy people across ages. A single record per CDR3 protein comes from TCRdb applying MiXCR to the 5' RACE reads. The table lists about 1,400,000 distinct CDR3 sequences, roughly 40% of them singletons. The material sequenced was blood. Receptors were obtained from a woman aged 18-29 years in good health. Both conserved end residues are part of each CDR3. A D gene is named only where the DNA matches it firmly. Rows give clone size only sometimes, using once, few, many, or a class for an expanded clone.

>TRBD2|NA|TRBJ2-7|TRBV6-6
TGTGCCAGCACCCGACTAGCGGGGGCCAACTCCTACGAGCAGTACTTC
CASTRLAGANSYEQYF
>TRBD2|NA|TRBJ2-5|TRBV5-5
TGTGCCAGCAGCTTCCCGGGGGGAGAGATCCAGTACTTC
CASSFPGGEIQYF
>TRBD2|NA|TRBJ2-4|TRBV2
TGTGCCAGCAGTTCCACTAGCGGGGGGCTACACATTCAGTACTTC
CASSSTSGGLHIQYF
>NA|NA|TRBJ2-1|TRBV7-2
TGTGCCAGCAGCCCCGGCCAGGCATCCTACAATGAGCAGTTCTTC
CASSPGQASYNEQFF
>TRBD2|NA|TRBJ2-1|TRBV20-1
TGCAGTGCGAAGCGGACTAGCGGGCTTTTTCTTTTTGGTGAGCAGTTCTTC
CSAKRTSGLFLFGEQFF
>NA|NA|TRBJ2-5|TRBV12-3/TRBV12-4
TGTGCCAGCAGTGGCCGTTGGGGCGGGGAAGAGACCCAGTACTTC
CASSGRWGGEETQYF
>TRBD1|few|TRBJ2-4|TRBV6-5
TGTGCCAGCCAACCTTTACAGGGGAAAGCCAAAAACATTCAGTACTTC
CASQPLQGKAKNIQYF
>TRBD1|few|TRBJ2-6|TRBV5-1
TGCGCCAGCAGCTTGGTTCCAGGGGGCACTGGGGCCAACGTCCTGACTTTC
CASSLVPGGTGANVLTF
>NA|NA|TRBJ2-5|TRBV24-1
TGTGCCACCGCGAGAGTGGAGGGGGTGCGGTACAATGAGCAGTACTTC
CATARVEGVRYNEQYF
>NA|NA|TRBJ2-7|TRBV12-3/TRBV12-4
TGTGCCAGCAGTTTAGCAAGGGAGAACCACGAGCAGTACTTC
CASSLARENHEQYF
>NA|NA|TRBJ1-2|TRBV10-2
TGCGCCACCGGCCAGTTCGGAGGGAGTTATGGCTACACCTTC
CATGQFGGSYGYTF
>TRBD1|few|TRBJ2-3|TRBV4-1
TGCGCCAGCAGCCACCCGGGACAGGGTACAGATACGCAGTATTTT
CASSHPGQGTDTQYF
>NA|few|TRBJ2-3|TRBV2
TGTGCCAGCAGTGAGTCCCTCGGGAGCACAGATACGCAGTATTTT
CASSESLGSTDTQYF
>TRBD1|few|TRBJ1-2|TRBV6-1
TGTGCCAGCAGCCTTACAGGGGGCGCACATGGCTACACCTTC
CASSLTGGAHGYTF
>TRBD2|NA|TRBJ2-3|TRBV12-3/TRBV12-4
TGTGCCAGCAGTTTTAATCCCTTCAGCGGGGCCACAAATACGCAGTATTTT
CASSFNPFSGATNTQYF
>TRBD1|once|TRBJ1-1|TRBV5-1
TGCGCCAGCAGCTTGAATCGGGGGGTATGGGGTGACAGGGGGAACACTGAAGCTTTCTTT
CASSLNRGVWGDRGNTEAFF
>NA|NA|TRBJ1-4|TRBV6-5
TGTGCCAGCAGTTACTCGCTCGCTGGTATTATTCATGAAAAACTGTTTTTT
CASSYSLAGIIHEKLFF
>TRBD2|NA|TRBJ2-5|TRBV4-2
TGTGCCAGCAGCCAAGATCTAGCGGGGGGACGGTACCAAGAGACCCAGTACTTC
CASSQDLAGGRYQETQYF
>NA|few|TRBJ2-1|TRBV12-3/TRBV12-4
TGTGCCAGCAGGCCTCTAGGGGTCTTACATGAGCAGTTCTTC
CASRPLGVLHEQFF
>TRBD1|NA|TRBJ1-2|TRBV7-9
TGTGCCAGCAGCTTGACGACAGGGTTTTGGGGCTACACCTTC
CASSLTTGFWGYTF
>NA|NA|TRBJ1-1|TRBV10-3
TGTGCCATCAGTGAGACGAACACTGAAGCTTTCTTT
CAISETNTEAFF
>TRBD1|few|TRBJ1-2|TRBV20-1
TGCAGTGCTACCGGGACAGGGGAAATTTTATTTGGCTACACCTTC
CSATGTGEILFGYTF
>TRBD2|NA|TRBJ2-1|TRBV4-1
TGCGCCAGCAGCCAAGAGGTACTAGCGGGGGGCTACAATGAGCAGTTCTTC
CASSQEVLAGGYNEQFF
>NA|few|TRBJ1-2|TRBV5-1
TGCGCCAGCAGCCCCTTGGCAAATCGGGACTATGGCTACACCTTC
CASSPLANRDYGYTF
>NA|few|TRBJ2-5|TRBV28
TGTGCCAGCAGTTATAGCGGAGCCAAAGAGACCCAGTACTTC
CASSYSGAKETQYF
>NA|few|TRBJ2-1|TRBV24-1
TGTGCCACCAGTGAATCCCATAGCGGAGTATACAATGAGCAGTTCTTC
CATSESHSGVYNEQFF
>NA|NA|TRBJ1-1|TRBV7-2
TGTGCCAGCAGCATAGTGGGGGTGGTAGCTGAAGCTTTCTTT
CASSIVGVVAEAFF
>TRBD2|NA|TRBJ2-5|TRBV14
TGTGCCAGCAGCCAAGAACTAGCGGGGGTTCAAGAGACCCAGTACTTC
CASSQELAGVQETQYF
>TRBD1|NA|TRBJ2-4|TRBV6-7
TGTGCCAGCACAGGACCGGGACAGGCCGCCAAAAACATTCAGTACTTC
CASTGPGQAAKNIQYF
>NA|few|TRBJ1-2|TRBV9
TGTGCCAGCAGCGTCACCCCGGGGGACTATGGCTACACCTTC
CASSVTPGDYGYTF
>NA|few|TRBJ1-1|TRBV15
TGTGCCACCAGCAGAGATCGGGGGTACACTGAAGCTTTCTTT
CATSRDRGYTEAFF
>TRBD1|NA|TRBJ1-1|TRBV20-1
TGTAGTGCCCAATCCGACAGGGCCTCTGAAGCTTTCTTT
CSAQSDRASEAFF
>NA|NA|TRBJ2-1|TRBV7-6
TGTGCCAGCAGCCCTCAGGAGAGGGATGAGCAGTTCTTC
CASSPQERDEQFF
>NA|NA|TRBJ2-7|TRBV6-1
TGTGCCAGCAGTGAATTTAGCGAGCAGTACTTC
CASSEFSEQYF
>NA|NA|TRBJ2-1|TRBV4-1
TGCGCCAGCAGACCACCAGGGGCCAATGAGCAGTTCTTC
CASRPPGANEQFF
>NA|NA|TRBJ2-5|TRBV5-1
TGCGCCAGCAGCTTGGTGGGGGCAGTGGAGACCCAGTACTTC
CASSLVGAVETQYF
>NA|NA|TRBJ1-1|TRBV6-5
TGTGCCAGCAGTGTTGGGGGGCGGGGTACTGAAGCTTTCTTT
CASSVGGRGTEAFF
>TRBD1|few|TRBJ1-4|TRBV2
TGTGCCAGCAGTGAAGCGCTTCAGGGGGCGCGGGAAAAACTGTTTTTT
CASSEALQGAREKLFF
>TRBD1|NA|TRBJ1-1|TRBV7-9
TGTGCCAGCAGCTTTGGGACAGGGATCACTGAAGCTTTCTTT
CASSFGTGITEAFF
>NA|NA|TRBJ2-5|TRBV11-3
TGTGCCAGCAGCCTGGGGATTTACCAAGAGACCCAGTACTTC
CASSLGIYQETQYF